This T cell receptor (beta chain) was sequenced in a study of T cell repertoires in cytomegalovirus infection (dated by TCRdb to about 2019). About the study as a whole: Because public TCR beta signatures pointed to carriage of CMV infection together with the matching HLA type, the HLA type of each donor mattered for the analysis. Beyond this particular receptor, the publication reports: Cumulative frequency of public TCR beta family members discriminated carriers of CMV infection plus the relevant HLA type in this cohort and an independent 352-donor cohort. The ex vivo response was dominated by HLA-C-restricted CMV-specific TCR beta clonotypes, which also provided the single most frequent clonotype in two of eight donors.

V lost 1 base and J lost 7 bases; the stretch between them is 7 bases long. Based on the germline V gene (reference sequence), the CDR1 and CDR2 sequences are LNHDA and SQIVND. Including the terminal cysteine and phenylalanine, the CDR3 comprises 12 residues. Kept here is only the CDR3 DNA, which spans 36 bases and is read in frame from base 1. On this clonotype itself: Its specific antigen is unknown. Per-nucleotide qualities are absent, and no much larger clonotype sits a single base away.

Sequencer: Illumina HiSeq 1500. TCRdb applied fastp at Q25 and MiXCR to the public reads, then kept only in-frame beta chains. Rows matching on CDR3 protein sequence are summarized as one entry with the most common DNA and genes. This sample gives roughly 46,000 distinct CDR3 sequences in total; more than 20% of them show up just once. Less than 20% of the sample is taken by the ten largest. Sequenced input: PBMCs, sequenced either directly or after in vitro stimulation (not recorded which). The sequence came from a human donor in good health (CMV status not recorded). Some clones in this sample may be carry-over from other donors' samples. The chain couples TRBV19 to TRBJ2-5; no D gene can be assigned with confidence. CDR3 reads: CASSIVAGTQYF. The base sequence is TGTGCCAGTAGTATAGTGGCCGGGACCCAGTACTTC. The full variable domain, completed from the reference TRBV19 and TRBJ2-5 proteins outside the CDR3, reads DGGITQSPKYLFRKEGQNVTLSCEQNLNHDAMYWYRQDPGQGLRLIYYSQIVNDFQKGDIAEGYSVSREKKESFPLTVTSAQKNPTAFYLCASSIVAGTQYFGPGTRLLVL.